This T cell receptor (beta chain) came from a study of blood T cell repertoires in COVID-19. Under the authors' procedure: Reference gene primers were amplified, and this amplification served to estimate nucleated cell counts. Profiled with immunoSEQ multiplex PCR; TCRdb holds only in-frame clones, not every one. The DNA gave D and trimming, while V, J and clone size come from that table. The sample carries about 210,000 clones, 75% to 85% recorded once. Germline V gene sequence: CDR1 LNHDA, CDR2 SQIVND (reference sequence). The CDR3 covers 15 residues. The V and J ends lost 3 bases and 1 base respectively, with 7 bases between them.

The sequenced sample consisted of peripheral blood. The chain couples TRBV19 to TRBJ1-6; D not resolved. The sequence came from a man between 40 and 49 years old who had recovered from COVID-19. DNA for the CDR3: TGTGCCAGTAGTATTCGAGGGTCCTATAATTCACCCCTCCACTTT. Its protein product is CASSIRGSYNSPLHF.